These 25 T cell receptor beta chains were all obtained from the same sample, sequenced in a study of OX40 agonist ivuxolimab in advanced cancers. Sequencing was performed with immunoSEQ multiplex PCR; in TCRdb, only in-frame clones are kept and a portion is missing. The sample lists tens of thousands of clones, approximately 78% occurring once. Here the sequenced sample was CD4+ or CD8+ T cells sorted from blood, taken in a trial of the OX40 agonist ivuxolimab. The origin of the receptors is an adult with an advanced solid tumor such as melanoma, head and neck, liver or kidney cancer.

The chain uses TRBV5-1 and TRBJ2-1; no firm D call. V lost 3 bases and J 4 bases, leaving 11 bases between the germline ends. The germline V gene has CDR1 SGHRS and CDR2 YFSETQ. This CDR3 spans 14 amino acids. The chain's CDR3 is CASSWSIRYNEQFF. In nucleotides, the CDR3 is TGCGCCAGCAGCTGGTCAATAAGATACAATGAGCAGTTCTTC. The full variable domain, with the rest looked up from reference TRBV5-1 and TRBJ2-1, is KAGVTQTPRYLIKTRGQQVTLSCSPISGHRSVSWYQQTPGQGLQFLFEYFSETQRNKGNFPGRFSGRQFSNSRSEMNVSTLELGDSALYLCASSWSIRYNEQFFGPGTRLTVL.

The chain joins TRBV6-4 to TRBJ2-6; 7 positions agree with TRBD1. The length of the CDR3 is 15 residues. V dropped 6 bases and J dropped 2; count of bases not matched to a gene: 4. Germline CDR1 is MRHNA and CDR2 is SNTAGT. The CDR3 DNA reads as TGTGCCAGCAGCCCCGACAGGGCTGGGGCCAACGTCCTGACTTTC. Amino acid sequence: CASSPDRAGANVLTF.

This clone was picked up a small number of times. The J gene is TRBJ1-1, the V gene TRBV5-6; D call uncertain. The CDR3 length is 14 residues. Germline CDR1 SGHDT, CDR2 YYEEEE. V was pared by 0 bases and J by 1 base, with 7 bases between. This chain's CDR3 is CASSLGPGNTEAFF. CDR3 DNA: TGTGCCAGCAGCTTGGGGCCCGGGAACACTGAAGCTTTCTTT.

The chain joins TRBV30 to TRBJ1-4; no definite D call. The CDR3 loop spans 11 amino acids. V gave up 3 bases and J gave up 4 bases, with 3 bases separating them. The germline V gene has CDR1 GTSNPN and CDR2 SVGIG (reference sequence). CDR3 residues: CAWSRNEKLFF. The CDR3 DNA sequence: TGTGCCTGGAGCCGTAATGAAAAACTGTTTTTT.

This clone turned up a few times. This chain connects TRBV2 to TRBJ1-5; D unclear. The CDR3 has 13 residues. Germline lookup yields CDR1 SNHLY and CDR2 FYNNEI. Between the trimmed V and J ends, which lost 5 bases and 4 bases, there was a span of 9 bases. The CDR3 DNA sequence: TGTGCCAGCAGTAGTAGTGGGAATCAGCCCCAGCATTTT. This codes for CASSSSGNQPQHF. The full variable domain, rest sourced from reference TRBV2 and TRBJ1-5, is EPEVTQTPSHQVTQMGQEVILRCVPISNHLYFYWYRQILGQKVEFLVSFYNNEISEKSEIFDDQFSVERPDGSNFTLKIRSTKLEDSAMYFCASSSSGNQPQHFGDGTRLSIL.

The chain uses TRBV7-9 and TRBJ2-2; no clear D gene. Germline values: CDR1 SEHNR, CDR2 FQNEAQ (reference sequence). The CDR3 is 14 amino acids. V shed 6 bases and J shed 6 bases, with 14 bases lying between them. As DNA, the CDR3 is TGTGCCAGCAGATCAGAGAGTAGGGCCGGGGAGCTGTTTTTT. It codes for CASRSESRAGELFF.

The chain carries TRBV15 and TRBJ1-2; TRBD1 might be the D (5 bases). V shed 0 bases and J shed 6 bases, with 11 bases lying between them. In germline, CDR1 is LNHNV, CDR2 YYDKDF (reference sequence). CDR3 length equals 14 residues. The chain's CDR3 is CATSRDWQGNGYTF. In nucleotides, the CDR3 is TGTGCCACCAGCAGAGATTGGCAGGGTAATGGCTACACCTTC.

This sequence joins TRBV18 and TRBJ1-1; tentatively, D is TRBD1 (6 bases). Deletions cut 6 bases from V and 1 base from J, with 18 bases between. The CDR3 runs to 16 residues. CDR1 and CDR2 (germline): KGHSH, LQKENI. The CDR3 DNA sequence: TGTGCCAGCTCCGATAAACAGGGAGCGTCGAACACTGAAGCTTTCTTT. Its translation: CASSDKQGASNTEAFF.

The chain employs TRBV11-2 and TRBJ1-1; D may be TRBD1 (6 bases). Germline CDR1 reads SGHAT; CDR2 reads FQNNGV. The CDR3 length is 16 residues. Trimming shortened V by 0 bases and J by 1 base, and 12 bases separated the two germline ends. This chain's CDR3 is CASSLEWGARNTEAFF. In DNA form, the CDR3 reads TGTGCCAGCAGCTTAGAGTGGGGGGCGCGGAACACTGAAGCTTTCTTT.

This chain joins TRBV18 and TRBJ1-1; D is ambiguous. Germline V lookup: CDR1 KGHSH, CDR2 LQKENI. V was cut by 3 bases and J by 1 base, with 12 bases left in between. The length of the CDR3 is 15 residues. The CDR3 nucleotides are TGTGCCAGCTCACCGGGTCGCGGAGGGAACACTGAAGCTTTCTTT. It specifies CASSPGRGGNTEAFF.

This chain uses TRBV9 with TRBJ2-7; TRBD2 agrees at 11 bases. Germline loops: CDR1 SGDLS, CDR2 YYNGEE. The CDR3 extends over 16 amino acids. V trimming: 0 bases; J trimming: 2 bases; junction bases outside the gene matches: 4. The CDR3 is CASSVGTSGWPYEQYF. CDR3 DNA: TGTGCCAGCAGCGTAGGGACTAGCGGGTGGCCCTACGAGCAGTACTTC.

The chain employs TRBV6-6 and TRBJ2-2; unclear D gene. This CDR3 spans 11 amino acids. Germline loops: CDR1 MNHNY, CDR2 SVGAGI (reference sequence). Trimming cost V 6 bases and J 6 bases, with 5 bases left between them. The CDR3 reads CASRTSGELFF. The CDR3 DNA sequence: TGTGCCAGCAGGACTTCCGGGGAGCTGTTTTTT.

The V gene is TRBV28, the J gene TRBJ2-5; possible D gene TRBD2, 5 bases. V was pared by 6 bases and J by 1 base, with 9 bases between. The V gene's germline CDR1 is MDHEN and CDR2 SYDVKM. The CDR3 consists of 13 residues. CDR3 bases: TGTGCCAGCAGAAAGCGGCCCCAAGAGACCCAGTACTTC. This translates into CASRKRPQETQYF.

The chain has TRBV15 and TRBJ2-6, with D perhaps TRBD2 (5 bases). This CDR3 has 14 amino acids. Germline V gives CDR1 LNHNV, CDR2 YYDKDF (reference sequence). The V gene lost 8 bases and the J gene lost 1 base, with 9 bases spanning the gap. The CDR3 sequence: CATRSGSGANVLTF. The CDR3 nucleotides are TGTGCCACCCGTTCGGGGTCTGGGGCCAACGTCCTGACTTTC.

The V call is TRBV7-2, the J call TRBJ1-1; tentatively, D is TRBD1 (6 bases). CDR3 length equals 15 residues. Trimming cost V 4 bases and J 0 bases, with 12 bases left between them. Looked up from germline, CDR1 is SGHTA and CDR2 is FQGNSA. The CDR3 bases are TGTGCCAGCAGCTCTCGGCAGGGGATGAACACTGAAGCTTTCTTT. Amino acid sequence: CASSSRQGMNTEAFF.

V is TRBV10-3 and J is TRBJ2-1; no clear D gene. The germline V gene encodes CDR1 ENHRY and CDR2 SYGVKD. The CDR3 is made up of 13 amino acids. Trimming stripped 2 bases from V and 5 bases from J, with 7 bases between. The CDR3 region is CAISEIGNNEQFF. The DNA of the CDR3 is TGTGCCATCAGTGAGATTGGCAACAATGAGCAGTTCTTC.

The sample holds a few counts of this clone. The genes are TRBV7-2 and TRBJ1-2, with TRBD1 identical over 7 bases. The germline CDR1 and CDR2 sequences are SGHTA and FQGNSA. The V and J ends lost 3 bases and 5 bases, in that order; junction bases with no gene match: 9. CDR3 length equals 15 residues. The CDR3 bases are TGTGCCAGCAGCTTTGGGGGACAGACGGGATATGGCTACACCTTC. Its protein is CASSFGGQTGYGYTF. Together with reference TRBV7-2 and TRBJ1-2, the CDR3 gives the full variable domain: GAGVSQSPSNKVTEKGKDVELRCDPISGHTALYWYRQSLGQGLEFLIYFQGNSAPDKSGLPSDRFSAERTGGSVSTLTIQRTQQEDSAVYLCASSFGGQTGYGYTFGSGTRLTVV.

This chain links TRBV5-1 with TRBJ1-1; D may be TRBD1 (5 bases). Germline CDR1 and CDR2: SGHRS and YFSETQ. The CDR3 is 14 amino acids. V lost 5 bases to trimming and J lost 0 bases, with 11 bases between them. CDR3 amino acids: CASRTGTVNTEAFF. CDR3 bases: TGCGCCAGCAGGACCGGGACGGTGAACACTGAAGCTTTCTTT.

The chain recombines TRBV2 with TRBJ1-6, with D possibly being TRBD1 (6 bases). Trimming removed 6 bases at V and 7 bases at J, with 16 bases between. The CDR3 consists of 15 residues. Germline CDR1 is SNHLY and CDR2 is FYNNEI. CDR3 nucleotides: TGTGCCAGCAGCCTCCGGACAGTGACCAATTCACCCCTCCACTTT. Encoded protein: CASSLRTVTNSPLHF. Together with reference TRBV2 and TRBJ1-6, the CDR3 gives the full variable domain: EPEVTQTPSHQVTQMGQEVILRCVPISNHLYFYWYRQILGQKVEFLVSFYNNEISEKSEIFDDQFSVERPDGSNFTLKIRSTKLEDSAMYFCASSLRTVTNSPLHFGNGTRLTVT.

The V gene is TRBV11-2, the J gene TRBJ2-2; 11 bases line up with TRBD1. V shed 4 bases and J 8 bases; nucleotides not matched to a gene: 6. This CDR3 comprises 15 residues. Germline V lookup: CDR1 SGHAT, CDR2 FQNNGV. The CDR3 here is CASSSGQGARGELFF. The CDR3 DNA sequence: TGTGCCAGCAGCTCCGGACAGGGGGCGCGAGGGGAGCTGTTTTTT.

A single count supports this clone. V is TRBV5-1 and J is TRBJ2-1, with a weak D call TRBD1 (6 bases). This CDR3 is 14 amino acids long. Between the trimmed V and J ends, which lost 0 bases and 4 bases, there was a span of 8 bases. Per the germline V gene, CDR1 is SGHRS and CDR2 is YFSETQ. In DNA, the CDR3 is TGCGCCAGCAGCTTGGACGGACAGTACAATGAGCAGTTCTTC. It translates to CASSLDGQYNEQFF.

The chain has TRBV11-2 and TRBJ2-2; tentative D call: TRBD2 (6 bases). V was clipped by 1 base and J by 4 bases, with 13 bases between them. The CDR3 loop spans 16 amino acids. The V gene's germline CDR1 is SGHAT and CDR2 FQNNGV. This CDR3 reads CASSLVRWRGTGELFF. The CDR3 region has the DNA TGTGCCAGCAGCTTAGTTAGATGGAGGGGCACCGGGGAGCTGTTTTTT.

V usage is TRBV7-3 and J usage is TRBJ2-1; D ambiguous. CDR1 and CDR2 (germline): SGHTA, FQGTGA. With 0 bases removed from V and 8 bases from J, the gap between germline ends came to 8 bases. There are 13 residues in the CDR3. This CDR3 reads CASSLTVSHEQFF. The CDR3 coding sequence is TGTGCCAGCAGCTTAACAGTTTCTCATGAGCAGTTCTTC.

The V call is TRBV6-5, the J call TRBJ1-1; D remains unclear. Per the germline V gene, CDR1 is MNHEY and CDR2 is SVGAGI. Trimming stripped 2 bases from V and 1 base from J, with 8 bases between. This CDR3 has 14 residues. In nucleotides, the CDR3 is TGTGCCAGCAGTTACAAAAGATGGAACACTGAAGCTTTCTTT. It yields the protein CASSYKRWNTEAFF.

Only one count was recorded for this clone. This chain connects TRBV28 to TRBJ1-6; D gene ambiguous. CDR1 MDHEN and CDR2 SYDVKM come from the germline V gene. The ends were cut back, 2 bases at V and 5 bases at J, with 7 bases in the middle. The CDR3 spans 14 residues. For the CDR3, the DNA is TGTGCCAGCAGTTTACAACGGAATAATTCACCCCTCCACTTT. It specifies CASSLQRNNSPLHF.